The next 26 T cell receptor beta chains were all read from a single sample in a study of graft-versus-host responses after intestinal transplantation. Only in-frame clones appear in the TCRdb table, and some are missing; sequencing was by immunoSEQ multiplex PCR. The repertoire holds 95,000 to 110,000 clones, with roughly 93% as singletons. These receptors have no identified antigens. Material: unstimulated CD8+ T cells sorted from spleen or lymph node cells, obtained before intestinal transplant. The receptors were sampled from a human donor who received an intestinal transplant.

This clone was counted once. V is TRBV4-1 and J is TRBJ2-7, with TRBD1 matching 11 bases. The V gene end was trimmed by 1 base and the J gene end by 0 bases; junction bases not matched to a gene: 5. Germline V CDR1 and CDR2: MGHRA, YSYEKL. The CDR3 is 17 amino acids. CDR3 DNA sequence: TGCGCCAGCAGCCAAGTGTGGGGACAGGGGGACTCCTACGAGCAGTACTTC. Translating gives CASSQVWGQGDSYEQYF.

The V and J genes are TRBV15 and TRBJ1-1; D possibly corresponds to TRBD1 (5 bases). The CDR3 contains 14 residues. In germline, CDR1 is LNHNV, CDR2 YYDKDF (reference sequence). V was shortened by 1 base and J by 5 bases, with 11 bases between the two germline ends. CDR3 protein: CATSRGSGLTEAFF. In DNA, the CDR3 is TGTGCCACCAGCAGAGGTTCAGGGCTGACTGAAGCTTTCTTT.

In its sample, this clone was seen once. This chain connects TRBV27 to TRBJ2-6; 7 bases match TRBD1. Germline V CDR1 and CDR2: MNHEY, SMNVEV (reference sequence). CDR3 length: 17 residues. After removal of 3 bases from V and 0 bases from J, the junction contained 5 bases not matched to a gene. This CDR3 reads CASSFLGQISGANVLTF. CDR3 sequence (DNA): TGTGCCAGCAGTTTTCTGGGACAGATCTCTGGGGCCAACGTCCTGACTTTC.

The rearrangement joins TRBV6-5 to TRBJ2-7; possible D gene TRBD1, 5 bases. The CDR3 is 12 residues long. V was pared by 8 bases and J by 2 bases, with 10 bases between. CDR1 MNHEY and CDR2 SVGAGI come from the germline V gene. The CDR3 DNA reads TGTGCCAGCCGGGCAGGGACCTACGAGCAGTACTTC. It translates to CASRAGTYEQYF.

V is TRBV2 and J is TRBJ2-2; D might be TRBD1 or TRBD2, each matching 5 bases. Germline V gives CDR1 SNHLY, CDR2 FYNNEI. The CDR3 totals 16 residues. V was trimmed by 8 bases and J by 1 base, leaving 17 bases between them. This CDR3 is CASGSGAAENTGELFF. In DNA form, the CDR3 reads TGTGCCAGCGGTTCCGGGGCCGCGGAGAACACCGGGGAGCTGTTTTTT.

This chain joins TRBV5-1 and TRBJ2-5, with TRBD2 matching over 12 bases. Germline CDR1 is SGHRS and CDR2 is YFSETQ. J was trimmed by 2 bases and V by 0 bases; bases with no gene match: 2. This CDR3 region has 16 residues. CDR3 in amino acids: CASSLGLAGGQETQYF. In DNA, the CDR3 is TGCGCCAGCAGCTTGGGTCTAGCGGGGGGGCAAGAGACCCAGTACTTC.

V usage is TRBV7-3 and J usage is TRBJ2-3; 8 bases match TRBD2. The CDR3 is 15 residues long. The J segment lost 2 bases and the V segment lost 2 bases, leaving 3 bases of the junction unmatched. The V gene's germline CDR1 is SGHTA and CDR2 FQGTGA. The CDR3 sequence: CASSLAGGHTDTQYF. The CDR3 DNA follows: TGTGCCAGCAGCTTAGCGGGGGGCCACACAGATACGCAGTATTTT.

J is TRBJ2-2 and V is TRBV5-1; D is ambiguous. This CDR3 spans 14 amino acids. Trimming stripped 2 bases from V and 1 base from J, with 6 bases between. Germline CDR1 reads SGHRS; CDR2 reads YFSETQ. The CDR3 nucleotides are TGCGCCAGCAGCTTTGGCCAGAACACCGGGGAGCTGTTTTTT. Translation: CASSFGQNTGELFF.

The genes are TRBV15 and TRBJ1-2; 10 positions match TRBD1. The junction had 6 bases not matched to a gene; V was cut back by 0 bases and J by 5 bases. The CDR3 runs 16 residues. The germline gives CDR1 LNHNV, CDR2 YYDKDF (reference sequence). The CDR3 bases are TGTGCCACCAGCAGAGATCTAGAGGGACAGGGGTATGGCTACACCTTC. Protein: CATSRDLEGQGYGYTF.

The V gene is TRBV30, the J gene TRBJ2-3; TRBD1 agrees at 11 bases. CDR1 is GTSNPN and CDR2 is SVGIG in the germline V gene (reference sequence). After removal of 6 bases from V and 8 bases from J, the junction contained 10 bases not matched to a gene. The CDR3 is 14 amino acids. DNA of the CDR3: TGTGCCTGCAACCGGGACAGGGGGGTGGGTACGCAGTATTTT. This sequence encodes CACNRDRGVGTQYF.

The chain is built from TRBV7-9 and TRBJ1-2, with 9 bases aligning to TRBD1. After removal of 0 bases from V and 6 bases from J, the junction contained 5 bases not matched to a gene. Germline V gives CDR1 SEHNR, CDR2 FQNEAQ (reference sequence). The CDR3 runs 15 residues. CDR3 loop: CASSLAGQGTDGYTF. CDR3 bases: TGTGCCAGCAGCTTAGCCGGACAGGGGACAGATGGCTACACCTTC.

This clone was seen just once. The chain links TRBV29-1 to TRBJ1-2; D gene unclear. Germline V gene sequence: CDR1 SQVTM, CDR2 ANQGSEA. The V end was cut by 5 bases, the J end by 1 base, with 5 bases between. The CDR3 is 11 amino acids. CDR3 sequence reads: CSVSLNYGYTF. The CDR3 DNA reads TGCAGCGTTTCCCTTAACTATGGCTACACCTTC.

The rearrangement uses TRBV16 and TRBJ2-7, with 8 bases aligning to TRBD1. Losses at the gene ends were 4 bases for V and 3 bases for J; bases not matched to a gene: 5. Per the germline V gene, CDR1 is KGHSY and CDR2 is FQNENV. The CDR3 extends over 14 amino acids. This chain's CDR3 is CASSRPTGGYEQYF. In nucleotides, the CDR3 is TGTGCCAGCAGCCGTCCTACAGGGGGCTACGAGCAGTACTTC.

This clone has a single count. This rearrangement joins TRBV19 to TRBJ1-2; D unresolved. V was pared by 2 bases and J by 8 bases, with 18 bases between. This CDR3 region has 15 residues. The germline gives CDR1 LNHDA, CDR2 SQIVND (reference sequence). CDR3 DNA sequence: TGTGCCAGTAGTATATGGACGGGTTCCGTCGGAGGCTACACCTTC. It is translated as CASSIWTGSVGGYTF.

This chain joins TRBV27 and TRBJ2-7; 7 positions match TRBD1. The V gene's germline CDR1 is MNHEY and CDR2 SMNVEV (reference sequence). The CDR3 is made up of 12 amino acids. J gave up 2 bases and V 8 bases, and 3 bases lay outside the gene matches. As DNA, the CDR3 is TGTGCCAGCTGGACAGGCCCCTACGAGCAGTACTTC. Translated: CASWTGPYEQYF.

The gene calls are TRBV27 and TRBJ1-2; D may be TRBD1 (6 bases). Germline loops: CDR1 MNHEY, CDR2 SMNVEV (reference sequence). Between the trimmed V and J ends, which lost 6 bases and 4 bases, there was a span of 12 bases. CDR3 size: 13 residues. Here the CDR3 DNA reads TGTGCCAGCAGACCTCAGGGGACCTATGGCTACACCTTC. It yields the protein CASRPQGTYGYTF.

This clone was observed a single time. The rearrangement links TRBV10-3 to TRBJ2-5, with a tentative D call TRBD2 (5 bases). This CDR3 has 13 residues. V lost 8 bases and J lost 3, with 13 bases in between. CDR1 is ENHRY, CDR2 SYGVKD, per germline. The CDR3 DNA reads TGTGCCATCTCGGAGGTTTCCGAAGAGACCCAGTACTTC. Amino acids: CAISEVSEETQYF.

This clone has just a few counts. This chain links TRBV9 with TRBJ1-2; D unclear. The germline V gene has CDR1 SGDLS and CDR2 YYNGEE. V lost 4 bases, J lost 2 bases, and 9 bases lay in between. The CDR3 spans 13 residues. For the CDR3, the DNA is TGTGCCAGCAGCTCGGCGCAGAACTATGGCTACACCTTC. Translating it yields CASSSAQNYGYTF.

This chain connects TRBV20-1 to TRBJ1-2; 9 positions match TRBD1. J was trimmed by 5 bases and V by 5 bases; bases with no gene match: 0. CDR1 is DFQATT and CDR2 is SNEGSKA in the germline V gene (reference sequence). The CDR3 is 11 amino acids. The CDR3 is CSAGQGYGYTF. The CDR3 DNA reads TGCAGTGCTGGACAGGGGTATGGCTACACCTTC.

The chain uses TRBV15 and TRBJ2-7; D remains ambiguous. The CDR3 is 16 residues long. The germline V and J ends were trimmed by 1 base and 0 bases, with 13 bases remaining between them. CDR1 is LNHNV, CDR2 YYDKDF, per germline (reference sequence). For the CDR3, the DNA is TGTGCCACCAGCAGAGCGCGGAGCGAAGCCTCCTACGAGCAGTACTTC. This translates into CATSRARSEASYEQYF. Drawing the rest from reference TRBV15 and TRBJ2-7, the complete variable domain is DAMVIQNPRYQVTQFGKPVTLSCSQTLNHNVMYWYQQKSSQAPKLLFHYYDKDFNNEADTPDNFQSRRPNTSFCFLDIRSPGLGDTAMYLCATSRARSEASYEQYFGPGTRLTVT.

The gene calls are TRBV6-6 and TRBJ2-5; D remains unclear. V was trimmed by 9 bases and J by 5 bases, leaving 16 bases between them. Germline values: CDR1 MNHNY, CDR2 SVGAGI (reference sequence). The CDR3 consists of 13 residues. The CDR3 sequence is CASTPALWETQYF. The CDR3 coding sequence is TGTGCCAGTACACCCGCCCTGTGGGAGACCCAGTACTTC.

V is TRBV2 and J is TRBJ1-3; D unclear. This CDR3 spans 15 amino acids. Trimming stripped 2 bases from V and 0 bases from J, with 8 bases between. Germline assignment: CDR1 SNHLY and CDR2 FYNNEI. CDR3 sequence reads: CASSELLLSGNTIYF. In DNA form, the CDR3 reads TGTGCCAGCAGTGAATTACTTCTCTCTGGAAACACCATATATTTT.

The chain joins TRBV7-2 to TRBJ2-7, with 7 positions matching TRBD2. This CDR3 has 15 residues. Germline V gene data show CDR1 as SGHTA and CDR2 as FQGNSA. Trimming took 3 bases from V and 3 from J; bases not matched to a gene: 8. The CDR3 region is CASSLAGDPFYEQYF. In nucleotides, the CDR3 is TGTGCCAGCAGCTTGGCGGGGGACCCCTTCTACGAGCAGTACTTC.

The DNA for the CDR3 is TGTGCCAGTAGCCGGACAGAAGACGGCAATCAGCCCCAGCATTTT. Protein product: CASSRTEDGNQPQHF. The chain recombines TRBV19 with TRBJ1-5, with D maybe TRBD1 (6 bases). Germline CDR1 and CDR2: LNHDA and SQIVND (reference sequence). The length of the CDR3 is 15 residues. V was pared by 6 bases and J by 2 bases, with 14 bases between. Variable domain in full (rest from reference TRBV19 and TRBJ1-5): DGGITQSPKYLFRKEGQNVTLSCEQNLNHDAMYWYRQDPGQGLRLIYYSQIVNDFQKGDIAEGYSVSREKKESFPLTVTSAQKNPTAFYLCASSRTEDGNQPQHFGDGTRLSIL.

CDR3 loop: CASSMGPTYEQYF. The CDR3 nucleotides are TGTGCCAGCAGTATGGGCCCTACCTACGAGCAGTACTTC. This sequence joins TRBV6-4 and TRBJ2-7; no clear D gene. CDR3 size: 13 residues. Germline V lookup: CDR1 MRHNA, CDR2 SNTAGT. The V end was cut by 5 bases, the J end by 2 bases, with 10 bases between.

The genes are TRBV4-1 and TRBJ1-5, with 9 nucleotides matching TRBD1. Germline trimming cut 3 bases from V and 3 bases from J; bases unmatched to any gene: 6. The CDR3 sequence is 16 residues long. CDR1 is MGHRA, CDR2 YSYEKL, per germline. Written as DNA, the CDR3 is TGCGCCAGCAGCCATGCCGGGACAGGGTACAATCAGCCCCAGCATTTT. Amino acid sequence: CASSHAGTGYNQPQHF.